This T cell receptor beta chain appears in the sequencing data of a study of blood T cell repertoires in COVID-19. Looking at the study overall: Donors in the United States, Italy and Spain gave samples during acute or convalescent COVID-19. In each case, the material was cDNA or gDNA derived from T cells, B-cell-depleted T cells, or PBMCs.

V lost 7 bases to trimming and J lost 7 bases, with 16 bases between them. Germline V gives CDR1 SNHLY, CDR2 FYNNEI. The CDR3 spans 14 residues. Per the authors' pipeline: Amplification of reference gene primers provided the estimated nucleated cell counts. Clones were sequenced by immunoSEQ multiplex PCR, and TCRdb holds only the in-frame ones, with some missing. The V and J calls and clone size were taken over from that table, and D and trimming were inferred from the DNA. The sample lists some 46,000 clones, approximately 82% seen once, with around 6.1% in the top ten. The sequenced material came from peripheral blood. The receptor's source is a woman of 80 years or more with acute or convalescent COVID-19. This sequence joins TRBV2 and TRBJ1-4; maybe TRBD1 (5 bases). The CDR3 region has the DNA TGTGCCAGCAATTCGTACAGACAGTCTGAAAAACTGTTTTTT. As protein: CASNSYRQSEKLFF.